Here is one T cell receptor beta chain with its context. CDR1 DFQATT and CDR2 SNEGSKA come from the germline V gene (reference sequence). This CDR3 is 16 amino acids long. The V segment lost 3 bases and the J segment 10 bases; nucleotides outside the gene matches: 16. The record originates from a study of T cell repertoires in cytomegalovirus infection. One entry per CDR3 protein results from TCRdb running MiXCR on the reads. Of about 230,000 distinct CDR3 sequences in the sample, approximately 24% were seen once. This sequence joins TRBV20-1 and TRBJ2-1, with 9 bases that match TRBD2. The receptor comes from a human donor in good health (CMV status not recorded). Some clones in this sample may be carry-over from other donors' samples. The material sequenced was CD8+ T cells from PBMCs. The CDR3 sequence: CSARGLAGVGGREQFF. In nucleotides, the CDR3 is TGCAGTGCTAGGGGATTAGCGGGGGTCGGAGGGCGAGAGCAGTTCTTC.